Listed below are T cell receptor beta chains from one sample, sequenced in a study of shared T cell receptors in the human thymus. Clones were read by immunoSEQ multiplex PCR, and TCRdb kept only the in-frame ones, dropping some. The table records 600,000 or so clones, around 87% of them present only once. This sample also appeared in a second study, on human thymus T cells.

The sample taken for sequencing was thymocytes. Every receptor here comes from a boy younger than two with a congenital heart defect. Each CDR3 is given with its conserved first and last residue. The D gene is left open where the match is weak. The size of a clone is reported for some rows only, either as once, few or many, or as a class for expanded clones.

CDR3nt: TGTGCCAGCGGCGACAGGAACACTGAAGCTTTCTTT
CDR3aa: CASGDRNTEAFF
d_gene: .
v_gene: TRBV28
abundance: .
j_gene: TRBJ1-1

CDR3nt: TGTGCCAGCACCGGGGCAGATACGCAGTATTTT
CDR3aa: CASTGADTQYF
d_gene: .
v_gene: TRBV11-1
abundance: .
j_gene: TRBJ2-3

CDR3nt: TGTGCCACCAGAAAAGGACAATCGTACGAGCAGTACTTC
CDR3aa: CATRKGQSYEQYF
d_gene: .
v_gene: TRBV15
abundance: .
j_gene: TRBJ2-7

CDR3nt: TGTGCCAGCAGTCTTCAGGGAACACTTTACACAGATACGCAGTATTTT
CDR3aa: CASSLQGTLYTDTQYF
d_gene: .
v_gene: TRBV28
abundance: .
j_gene: TRBJ2-3

CDR3nt: TGTGCCAGCAGCCCCACGGGACAGGGGAACCCTGAAGCTTTCTTT
CDR3aa: CASSPTGQGNPEAFF
d_gene: TRBD1
v_gene: TRBV2
abundance: .
j_gene: TRBJ1-1

CDR3nt: TGTGCCAGCAGCTTGCAGGCCGGATCGAACACCGGGGAGCTGTTTTTT
CDR3aa: CASSLQAGSNTGELFF
d_gene: .
v_gene: TRBV5-6
abundance: .
j_gene: TRBJ2-2

CDR3nt: TGCGCCAGCAGCGACCGACAGGCTAATCAGCCCCAGCATTTT
CDR3aa: CASSDRQANQPQHF
d_gene: .
v_gene: TRBV4-1
abundance: few
j_gene: TRBJ1-5

CDR3nt: TGTGCCAGTAGTATCAGGGACAGGGACGAGCAGTACTTC
CDR3aa: CASSIRDRDEQYF
d_gene: TRBD1
v_gene: TRBV19
abundance: few
j_gene: TRBJ2-7

CDR3nt: TGTGCCAGCAGCTTACGGGACAGGGATAGGGCCTCCCCCTACGAGCAGTACTTC
CDR3aa: CASSLRDRDRASPYEQYF
d_gene: TRBD1
v_gene: TRBV5-4
abundance: .
j_gene: TRBJ2-7

CDR3nt: TGTGCCTGGAGAAACAGGGGATTGCGGGGCTACACCTTC
CDR3aa: CAWRNRGLRGYTF
d_gene: TRBD1
v_gene: TRBV30
abundance: .
j_gene: TRBJ1-2

CDR3nt: TGTGCCAGCAGCCCCTCCGGGACAGGGTGGTACGAGCAGTACTTC
CDR3aa: CASSPSGTGWYEQYF
d_gene: TRBD1
v_gene: TRBV7-8
abundance: .
j_gene: TRBJ2-7

CDR3nt: TGTGCCAGCAGCCGCCGAGGGACAGGGGTAAGAGATACGCAGTATTTT
CDR3aa: CASSRRGTGVRDTQYF
d_gene: TRBD1
v_gene: TRBV7-2
abundance: .
j_gene: TRBJ2-3

CDR3nt: TGTGCCAGCAGTCAAAGGAGGTGTCCCACAAACCAAGAGACCCAGTACTTC
CDR3aa: CASSQRRCPTNQETQYF
d_gene: .
v_gene: TRBV27
abundance: once
j_gene: TRBJ2-5

CDR3nt: TGTGCCAGCACTTTGGGACAGGGGAGGTCTAACTATGGCTACACCTTC
CDR3aa: CASTLGQGRSNYGYTF
d_gene: TRBD1
v_gene: TRBV28
abundance: .
j_gene: TRBJ1-2

CDR3nt: TGTGCCAGCAGTTCCGCAATGACAGGGTGGGCGGATGGCTACACCTTC
CDR3aa: CASSSAMTGWADGYTF
d_gene: TRBD1
v_gene: TRBV6-5
abundance: .
j_gene: TRBJ1-2

CDR3nt: TGTGCCAGTAGTATCTTCGGACAGGACAATCGCTACACCTTC
CDR3aa: CASSIFGQDNRYTF
d_gene: TRBD1
v_gene: TRBV19
abundance: .
j_gene: TRBJ1-2

CDR3nt: TGCGCCAGCAGTGCGAGGAGGACTAATGAAAAACTGTTTTTT
CDR3aa: CASSARRTNEKLFF
d_gene: .
v_gene: TRBV10-2
abundance: .
j_gene: TRBJ1-4

CDR3nt: TGCGCCAGCAGCCAAGGGGACAGGGTAAAGCACGAGCAGTACTTC
CDR3aa: CASSQGDRVKHEQYF
d_gene: TRBD1
v_gene: TRBV4-3
abundance: .
j_gene: TRBJ2-7

CDR3nt: TGTGCCAGCAGCTTAGTGTTTGCTGGGGGGTTTCGAGAGACCCAGTACTTC
CDR3aa: CASSLVFAGGFRETQYF
d_gene: .
v_gene: TRBV7-2
abundance: .
j_gene: TRBJ2-5

CDR3nt: TGTGCCAGCAGTTTTACAGGTCATAGCAATCAGCCCCAGCATTTT
CDR3aa: CASSFTGHSNQPQHF
d_gene: .
v_gene: TRBV27
abundance: once
j_gene: TRBJ1-5

CDR3nt: TGCGCCAGCAGCCAAGCGGGACAGGGAAGCGAGCAGTACTTC
CDR3aa: CASSQAGQGSEQYF
d_gene: TRBD1
v_gene: TRBV4-1
abundance: .
j_gene: TRBJ2-7

CDR3nt: TGTGCCAGCAGCTCACCGAACAGGGCCGGTGGCTACACCTTC
CDR3aa: CASSSPNRAGGYTF
d_gene: .
v_gene: TRBV5-8
abundance: .
j_gene: TRBJ1-2

CDR3nt: TGCGCCAGCAGTATCCTCAGGGCCGGGGAGCTGTTTTTT
CDR3aa: CASSILRAGELFF
d_gene: .
v_gene: TRBV10-1
abundance: .
j_gene: TRBJ2-2

CDR3nt: TGTGCCTGGAGTGTAGGGGCCGTGAATCAGCCCCAGCATTTT
CDR3aa: CAWSVGAVNQPQHF
d_gene: .
v_gene: TRBV30
abundance: .
j_gene: TRBJ1-5

CDR3nt: TGTGCCAGCAGCTCCACCGGGACAGGGTACGAGCAGTACTTC
CDR3aa: CASSSTGTGYEQYF
d_gene: TRBD1
v_gene: TRBV7-2
abundance: .
j_gene: TRBJ2-7

CDR3nt: TGTGCCAGCAGCCCCCGGCAGGGCTATGGCTACACCTTC
CDR3aa: CASSPRQGYGYTF
d_gene: .
v_gene: TRBV7-9
abundance: .
j_gene: TRBJ1-2

CDR3nt: TGTGCCAGTATCGACAGGAACCGTCGGGTCTATGGCTACACCTTC
CDR3aa: CASIDRNRRVYGYTF
d_gene: .
v_gene: TRBV19
abundance: .
j_gene: TRBJ1-2

CDR3nt: TGTGCCTGGAGTGGGGCGACTAACTATGGCTACACCTTC
CDR3aa: CAWSGATNYGYTF
d_gene: .
v_gene: TRBV30
abundance: .
j_gene: TRBJ1-2

CDR3nt: TGTGCCAGCAGCTTGGCGGCAGGGAAAAGCGGCTACACCTTC
CDR3aa: CASSLAAGKSGYTF
d_gene: .
v_gene: TRBV5-8
abundance: .
j_gene: TRBJ1-2

CDR3nt: TGCGCCAGCAGCTTATACAGTAGTAGCGGGAGTCTCTCTGGGGCCAACGTCCTGACTTTC
CDR3aa: CASSLYSSSGSLSGANVLTF
d_gene: TRBD2
v_gene: TRBV5-1
abundance: .
j_gene: TRBJ2-6

CDR3nt: TGTGCCAGCAGCGAAACTAGCGGGAGTAACACCGGGGAGCTGTTTTTT
CDR3aa: CASSETSGSNTGELFF
d_gene: TRBD2
v_gene: TRBV2
abundance: .
j_gene: TRBJ2-2

CDR3nt: TGTGCCAGCAGCCGCCGGACTAGAAGTATAAGAGTCTTC
CDR3aa: CASSRRTRSIRVF
d_gene: TRBD2
v_gene: TRBV7-2
abundance: .
j_gene: TRBJ2-1

CDR3nt: TGTGCCAGCAGTTACTCGGGGGGAGGGGGCAATCAGCCCCAGCATTTT
CDR3aa: CASSYSGGGGNQPQHF
d_gene: .
v_gene: TRBV6-6
abundance: .
j_gene: TRBJ1-5

CDR3nt: TGTGCCAGCAGTGTCAGGGGAGATACGCAGTATTTT
CDR3aa: CASSVRGDTQYF
d_gene: .
v_gene: TRBV27
abundance: .
j_gene: TRBJ2-3

CDR3nt: TGTGCCAGCAGTTTCTTACCCGCAGCTGAAGCTTTCTTT
CDR3aa: CASSFLPAAEAFF
d_gene: .
v_gene: TRBV28
abundance: .
j_gene: TRBJ1-1

CDR3nt: TGTGCCAGCAGCCCACAGGGGGCGTCTGGAAACACCATATATTTT
CDR3aa: CASSPQGASGNTIYF
d_gene: TRBD1
v_gene: TRBV7-3
abundance: .
j_gene: TRBJ1-3

CDR3nt: TGTGCCAGCAGCGCGGGGACAGCATTTCATAACTATGGCTACACCTTC
CDR3aa: CASSAGTAFHNYGYTF
d_gene: TRBD1
v_gene: TRBV5-4
abundance: .
j_gene: TRBJ1-2

CDR3nt: TGCGCCAGCAGCCAAGAGGCACGTGCGGGGCAGCGTTCCTACGAGCAGTACTTC
CDR3aa: CASSQEARAGQRSYEQYF
d_gene: .
v_gene: TRBV4-1
abundance: few
j_gene: TRBJ2-7

CDR3nt: TGTGCCAGCAGCCCTTACCATCAGGGCTACTCTGGAAACACCATATATTTT
CDR3aa: CASSPYHQGYSGNTIYF
d_gene: .
v_gene: TRBV14
abundance: .
j_gene: TRBJ1-3

CDR3nt: TGTGCTAGTGGTTTGGCAGGGGATTATGGCTACACCTTC
CDR3aa: CASGLAGDYGYTF
d_gene: .
v_gene: TRBV12-5
abundance: .
j_gene: TRBJ1-2

CDR3nt: TGTGCCAGCAGTCCGGCTGGGACAGGGGCCTACGAGCAGTACTTC
CDR3aa: CASSPAGTGAYEQYF
d_gene: TRBD1
v_gene: TRBV5-5
abundance: .
j_gene: TRBJ2-7

CDR3nt: TGTGCCAGCAGCTTATCACCCGACAGGGGGCCCTACGAGCAGTACTTC
CDR3aa: CASSLSPDRGPYEQYF
d_gene: TRBD1
v_gene: TRBV7-8
abundance: .
j_gene: TRBJ2-7

CDR3nt: TGCAGTGCTAGCTCTATTTCCCCCCTCCACTTT
CDR3aa: CSASSISPLHF
d_gene: .
v_gene: TRBV20-1
abundance: .
j_gene: TRBJ1-6

CDR3nt: TGTGCCAGTAGCACAGGGTTAAATGAGCAGTTCTTC
CDR3aa: CASSTGLNEQFF
d_gene: .
v_gene: TRBV19
abundance: few
j_gene: TRBJ2-1

CDR3nt: TGTGCCTGGAGTGAGTCGGGGACAGGGGTTCTAGACGAGCAGTACTTC
CDR3aa: CAWSESGTGVLDEQYF
d_gene: TRBD1
v_gene: TRBV30
abundance: once
j_gene: TRBJ2-7